This T cell receptor (beta chain) was observed in a study of T cells in Graves' hyperthyroidism and ophthalmopathy. Patients between 18 and 65 years old had hyperthyroidism, newly diagnosed and lasting under 2 months. Patients were excluded for uncontrolled infection, other autoimmune disease, pregnancy or lactation. The blood sample was taken at first hyperthyroidism diagnosis, before any ophthalmopathy symptoms. TCR beta CDR3 sequences were amplified from RNA transcripts. When the TCR CDR3 underwent first-round RT-PCR, the HTBI primer set was used. TCRdb analysed the multiplex PCR reads with MiXCR anew, one entry per CDR3 protein. Among roughly 300,000 distinct CDR3 sequences, 20% to 30% were seen once, and the ten largest hold 25% to 30%. Study-level findings and limits: Expanded thyroid clonotypes (above 0.001) were mostly also found in blood.

In germline, CDR1 is LNHNV, CDR2 YYDKDF (reference sequence). CDR3 length: 17 residues. V was clipped by 3 bases and J by 5 bases, with 22 bases between them. As for this clonotype: The antigen remains unidentified.

Specimen: blood. V gene TRBV15 combines with J gene TRBJ2-5, with a weak D call TRBD2 (5 bases). The TCR comes from a man aged 40-49 years with Graves' hyperthyroidism that later progressed to Graves' ophthalmopathy. CDR3 region: CATSRAHLAPGRETQYF. The CDR3 nucleotides are TGTGCCACCAGCAGGGCTCACTTGGCCCCGGGAAGGGAGACCCAGTACTTC.